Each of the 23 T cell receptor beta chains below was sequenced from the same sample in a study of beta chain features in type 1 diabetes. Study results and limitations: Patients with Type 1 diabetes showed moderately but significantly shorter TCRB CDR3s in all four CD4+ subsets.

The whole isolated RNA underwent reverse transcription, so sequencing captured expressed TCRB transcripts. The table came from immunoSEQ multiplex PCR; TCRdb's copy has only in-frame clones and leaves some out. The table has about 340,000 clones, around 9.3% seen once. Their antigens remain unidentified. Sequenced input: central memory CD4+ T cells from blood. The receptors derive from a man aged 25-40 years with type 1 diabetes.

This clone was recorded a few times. The CDR3 protein is CRGGSNQPQHF. CDR3 nucleotides: TGTAGGGGCGGGAGCAATCAGCCCCAGCATTTT. V and J are TRBV7-7 and TRBJ1-5, with a tentative D call TRBD1 (5 bases). This CDR3 has 11 amino acids. CDR1 is SSHAT and CDR2 is FNYEAQ in the germline V gene (reference sequence).

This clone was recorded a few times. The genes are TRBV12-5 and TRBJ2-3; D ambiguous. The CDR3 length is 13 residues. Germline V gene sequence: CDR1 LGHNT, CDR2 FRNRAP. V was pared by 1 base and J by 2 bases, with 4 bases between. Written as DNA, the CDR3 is TGTGCTAGTGGTTTGGGGAACACAGATACGCAGTATTTT. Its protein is CASGLGNTDTQYF.

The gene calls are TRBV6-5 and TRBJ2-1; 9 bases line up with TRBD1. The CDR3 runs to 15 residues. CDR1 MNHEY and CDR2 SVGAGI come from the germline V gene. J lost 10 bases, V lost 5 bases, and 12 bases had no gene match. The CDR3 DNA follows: TGTGCCAGCAGTCTTCCGGGACAGGGATCTAAGGAGCAGTTCTTC. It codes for CASSLPGQGSKEQFF.

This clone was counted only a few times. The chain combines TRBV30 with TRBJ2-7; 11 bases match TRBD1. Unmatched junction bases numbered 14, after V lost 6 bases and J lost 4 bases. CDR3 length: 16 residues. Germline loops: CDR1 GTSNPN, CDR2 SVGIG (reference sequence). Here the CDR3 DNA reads TGTGCCTGCCAAACCACCCCCGGACAGGGGGCTTACGAGCAGTACTTC. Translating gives CACQTTPGQGAYEQYF.

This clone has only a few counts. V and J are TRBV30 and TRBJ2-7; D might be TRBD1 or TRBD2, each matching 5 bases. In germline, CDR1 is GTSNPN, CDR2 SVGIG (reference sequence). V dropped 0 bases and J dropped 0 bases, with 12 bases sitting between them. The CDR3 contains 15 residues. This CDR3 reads CAWSVGPSSSYEQYF. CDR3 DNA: TGTGCCTGGAGTGTGGGACCTTCGAGCTCCTACGAGCAGTACTTC. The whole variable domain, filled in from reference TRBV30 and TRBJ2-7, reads SQTIHQWPATLVQPVGSPLSLECTVEGTSNPNLYWYRQAAGRGLQLLFYSVGIGQISSEVPQNLSASRPQDRQFILSSKKLLLSDSGFYLCAWSVGPSSSYEQYFGPGTRLTVT.

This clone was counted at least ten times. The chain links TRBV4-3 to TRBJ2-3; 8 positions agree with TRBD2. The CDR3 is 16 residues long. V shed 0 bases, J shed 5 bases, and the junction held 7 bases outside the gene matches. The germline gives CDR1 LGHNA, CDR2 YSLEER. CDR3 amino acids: CASSQELAATRDTQYF. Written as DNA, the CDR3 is TGCGCCAGCAGCCAAGAACTAGCGGCCACTAGAGATACGCAGTATTTT.

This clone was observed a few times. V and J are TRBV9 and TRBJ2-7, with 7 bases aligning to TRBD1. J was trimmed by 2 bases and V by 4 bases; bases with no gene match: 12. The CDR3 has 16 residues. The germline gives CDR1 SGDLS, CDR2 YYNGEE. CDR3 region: CASSRQGVTSTYEQYF. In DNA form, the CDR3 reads TGTGCCAGCAGCCGCCAGGGGGTCACTTCCACCTACGAGCAGTACTTC. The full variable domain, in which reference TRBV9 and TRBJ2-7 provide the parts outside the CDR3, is DSGVTQTPKHLITATGQRVTLRCSPRSGDLSVYWYQQSLDQGLQFLIQYYNGEERAKGNILERFSAQQFPDLHSELNLSSLELGDSALYFCASSRQGVTSTYEQYFGPGTRLTVT.

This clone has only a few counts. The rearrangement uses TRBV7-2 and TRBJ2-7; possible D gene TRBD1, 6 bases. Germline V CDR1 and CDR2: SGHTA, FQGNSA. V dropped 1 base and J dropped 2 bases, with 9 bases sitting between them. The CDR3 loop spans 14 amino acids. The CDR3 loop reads CASSLEQGPYEQYF. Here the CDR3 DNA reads TGTGCCAGCAGCTTAGAACAGGGCCCCTACGAGCAGTACTTC.

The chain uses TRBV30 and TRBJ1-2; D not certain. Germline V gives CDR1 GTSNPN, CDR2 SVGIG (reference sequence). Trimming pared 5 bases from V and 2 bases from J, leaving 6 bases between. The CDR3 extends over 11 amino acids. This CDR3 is CAWSENYGYTF. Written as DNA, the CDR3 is TGTGCCTGGTCGGAAAACTATGGCTACACCTTC.

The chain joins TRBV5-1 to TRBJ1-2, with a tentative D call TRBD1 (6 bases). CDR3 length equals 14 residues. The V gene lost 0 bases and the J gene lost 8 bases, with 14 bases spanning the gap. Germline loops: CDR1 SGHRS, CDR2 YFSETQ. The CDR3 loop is CASSLGTDQGGYTF. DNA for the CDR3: TGCGCCAGCAGCTTGGGGACAGACCAAGGGGGCTACACCTTC.

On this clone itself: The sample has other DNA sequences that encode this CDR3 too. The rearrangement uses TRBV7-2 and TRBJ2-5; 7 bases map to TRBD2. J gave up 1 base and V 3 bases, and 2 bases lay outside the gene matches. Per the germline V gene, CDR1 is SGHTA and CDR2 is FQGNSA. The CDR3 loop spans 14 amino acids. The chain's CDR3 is CASSLGGGQETQYF. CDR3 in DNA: TGTGCCAGCAGCTTGGGCGGGGGCCAAGAGACCCAGTACTTC.

For the CDR3, the DNA is TGTGCCAGCAGTTACCTCTTCCGGAATCAGCCCCAGCATTTT. It specifies CASSYLFRNQPQHF. J is TRBJ1-5 and V is TRBV6-6; no clear D gene. V was trimmed by 2 bases and J by 4 bases, leaving 9 bases between them. The CDR3 has 14 amino acids. Germline assignment: CDR1 MNHNY and CDR2 SVGAGI (reference sequence).

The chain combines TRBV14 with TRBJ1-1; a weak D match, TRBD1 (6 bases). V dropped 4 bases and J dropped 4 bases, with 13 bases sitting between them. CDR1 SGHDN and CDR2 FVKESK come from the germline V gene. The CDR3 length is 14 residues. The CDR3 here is CASSPYYRATEAFF. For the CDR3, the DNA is TGTGCCAGCAGCCCCTATTACAGGGCCACTGAAGCTTTCTTT.

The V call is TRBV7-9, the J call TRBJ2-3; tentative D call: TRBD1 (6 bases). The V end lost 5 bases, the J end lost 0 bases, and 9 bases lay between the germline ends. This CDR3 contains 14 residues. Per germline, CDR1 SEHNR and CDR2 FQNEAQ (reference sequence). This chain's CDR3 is CASSDRTSTDTQYF. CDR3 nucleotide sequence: TGTGCCAGCAGCGACAGGACTAGCACAGATACGCAGTATTTT.

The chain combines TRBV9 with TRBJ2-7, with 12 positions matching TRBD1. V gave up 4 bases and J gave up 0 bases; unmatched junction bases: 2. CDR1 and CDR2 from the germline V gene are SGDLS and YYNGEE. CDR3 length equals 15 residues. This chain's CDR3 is CASSQGQGASYEQYF. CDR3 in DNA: TGTGCCAGCAGCCAGGGACAGGGGGCCTCCTACGAGCAGTACTTC.

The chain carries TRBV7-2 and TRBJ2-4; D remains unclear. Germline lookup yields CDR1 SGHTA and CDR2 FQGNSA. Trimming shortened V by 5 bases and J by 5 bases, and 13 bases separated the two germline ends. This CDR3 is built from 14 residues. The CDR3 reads CASSIWVSENIQYF. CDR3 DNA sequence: TGTGCCAGCAGCATCTGGGTATCGGAAAACATTCAGTACTTC.

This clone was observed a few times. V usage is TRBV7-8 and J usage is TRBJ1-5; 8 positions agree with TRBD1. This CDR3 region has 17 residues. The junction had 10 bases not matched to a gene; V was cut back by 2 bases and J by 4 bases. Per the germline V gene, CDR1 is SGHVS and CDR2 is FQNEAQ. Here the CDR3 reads CASSLQTGTGRNQPQHF. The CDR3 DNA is TGTGCCAGCAGCTTACAAACCGGGACAGGTCGGAATCAGCCCCAGCATTTT.

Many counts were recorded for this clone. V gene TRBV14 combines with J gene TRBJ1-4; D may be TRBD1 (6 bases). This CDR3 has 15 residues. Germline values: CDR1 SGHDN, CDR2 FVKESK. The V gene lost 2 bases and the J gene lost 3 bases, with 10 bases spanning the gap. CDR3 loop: CASSQQGIPNEKLFF. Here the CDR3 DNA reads TGTGCCAGCAGCCAACAGGGGATACCTAATGAAAAACTGTTTTTT.

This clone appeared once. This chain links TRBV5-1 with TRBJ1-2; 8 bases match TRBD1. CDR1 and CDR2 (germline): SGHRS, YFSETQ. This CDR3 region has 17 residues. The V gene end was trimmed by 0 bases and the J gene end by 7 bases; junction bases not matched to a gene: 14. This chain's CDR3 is CASSLAPLQGGGGGYTF. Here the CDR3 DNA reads TGCGCCAGCAGCTTGGCCCCACTACAGGGGGGAGGAGGTGGCTACACCTTC.

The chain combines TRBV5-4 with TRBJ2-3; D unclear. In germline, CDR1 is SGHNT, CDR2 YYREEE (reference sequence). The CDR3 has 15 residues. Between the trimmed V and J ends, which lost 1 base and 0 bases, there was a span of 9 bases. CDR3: CASSLMTPSTDTQYF. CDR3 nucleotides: TGTGCCAGCAGCTTGATGACACCTAGCACAGATACGCAGTATTTT.

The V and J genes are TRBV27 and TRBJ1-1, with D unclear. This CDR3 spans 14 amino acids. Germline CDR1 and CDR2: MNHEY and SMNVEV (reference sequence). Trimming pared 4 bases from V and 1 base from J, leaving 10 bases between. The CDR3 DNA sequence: TGTGCCAGCAGTTCCCTCAGGAGGAACACTGAAGCTTTCTTT. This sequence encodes CASSSLRRNTEAFF.

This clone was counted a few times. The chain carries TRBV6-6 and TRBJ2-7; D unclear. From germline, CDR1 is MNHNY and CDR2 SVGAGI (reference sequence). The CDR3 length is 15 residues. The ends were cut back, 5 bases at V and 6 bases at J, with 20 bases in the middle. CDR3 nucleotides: TGTGCCAGCAGTCTTTTTTGGGAAGGTGGTGGCGAGCAGTACTTC. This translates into CASSLFWEGGGEQYF.

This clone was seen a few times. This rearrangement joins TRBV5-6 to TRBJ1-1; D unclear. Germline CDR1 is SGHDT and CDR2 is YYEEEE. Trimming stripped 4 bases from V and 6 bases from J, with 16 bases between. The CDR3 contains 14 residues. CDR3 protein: CASSRTYEVAEAFF. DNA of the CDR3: TGTGCCAGCAGCCGAACATATGAAGTCGCTGAAGCTTTCTTT.